These 20 T cell receptor beta chains originate from one sample sequenced in a study of regulatory T cells in long-lasting Graves disease. Building the TCR beta libraries relied on iRepertoire HTBI primers, and CDR3 regions underwent Arm-PCR. TCRdb fed the multiplex PCR reads into MiXCR, producing one record per CDR3 protein. Counted here are about 420,000 distinct CDR3 sequences, 23% occurring once; the ten biggest clones make up about 26%. Noted time point: persistent/refractory GD, antithyroid drugs over 5 years with positive TRAb. The TCR library was made from RNA extracted from PBMCs. The sample was peripheral blood mononuclear cells (PBMCs), taken when the disease was refractory, from a patient treated with antithyroid drugs. Every receptor here comes from a female donor with Graves disease.

On this clonotype itself: A much larger clone lies one base from this, so it may be a read error. This chain uses TRBV15 with TRBJ2-2, with D perhaps TRBD1 or TRBD2 (5 bases each). The CDR3 is made up of 16 amino acids. Trimming left V 3 bases short and J 0 bases short, with 11 bases between. Per the germline V gene, CDR1 is LNHNV and CDR2 is YYDKDF (reference sequence). The CDR3 coding sequence is TGTGCCACCAGCAGGAGGGGCAGTTCGAACACCGGGGAGCTGTTTTTT. This encodes CATSRRGSSNTGELFF. The full variable domain, completed using reference TRBV15 and TRBJ2-2, is DAMVIQNPRYQVTQFGKPVTLSCSQTLNHNVMYWYQQKSSQAPKLLFHYYDKDFNNEADTPDNFQSRRPNTSFCFLDIRSPGLGDTAMYLCATSRRGSSNTGELFFGEGSRLTVL.

The sample holds a few counts of this clonotype. A read error may produce the germline difference seen at one junction end. The chain uses TRBV20-1 and TRBJ1-4, with TRBD1 matching 10 bases. The CDR3 consists of 14 residues. Per germline, CDR1 DFQATT and CDR2 SNEGSKA (reference sequence). The CDR3 here is CSAPDRGTNEKLLF. The CDR3 DNA follows: TGCAGTGCCCCGGACAGGGGGACTAATGAAAAACTGCTTTTT.

This clonotype was recorded a few times. The V and J genes are TRBV6-1 and TRBJ2-4, with 12 bases fitting TRBD1. V trimming: 4 bases; J trimming: 7 bases; junction bases outside the gene matches: 8. The germline V gene has CDR1 MNHNS and CDR2 SASEGT. This CDR3 is built from 16 residues. DNA of the CDR3: TGTGCCAGCAGTGGGCCGGGACAGGGGGCCAGGAACATTCAGTACTTC. It translates to CASSGPGQGARNIQYF.

The chain couples TRBV29-1 to TRBJ2-7; a weak D match, TRBD2 (5 bases). V was shortened by 6 bases and J by 2 bases, with 11 bases between the two germline ends. In germline, CDR1 is SQVTM, CDR2 ANQGSEA. CDR3 size: 12 residues. The CDR3 DNA is TGCAGCGTGGTCGACGGGACCTACGAGCAGTACTTC. Encoded protein: CSVVDGTYEQYF.

There are many counts of this clonotype. The CDR3 protein is CASSVGLAIETQYF. CDR3 sequence (DNA): TGTGCCAGCAGCGTGGGACTAGCGATAGAGACCCAGTACTTC. V usage is TRBV11-1 and J usage is TRBJ2-5; TRBD2 agrees at 10 bases. Germline V CDR1 and CDR2: SGHAT, FQDESV (reference sequence). CDR3 length: 14 amino acids. Trimming at V came to 5 bases and at J to 4 bases, leaving 4 bases not matched to a gene.

This clonotype was seen repeatedly, ten times or more. Germline is not matched at one junction end, which may reflect a read error. V usage is TRBV12-3 or TRBV12-4 and J usage is TRBJ1-2, with TRBD1 matching 9 bases. The CDR3 is 15 amino acids. The CDR3 sequence: CASSNPGQGSYGNTF. CDR3 nucleotides: TGTGCCAGCAGTAACCCGGGACAGGGATCGTATGGCAACACCTTC.

There are many counts of this clonotype. The V gene is TRBV2, the J gene TRBJ1-2; D might be TRBD1 (5 bases). The germline V and J ends were trimmed by 7 bases and 3 bases, with 12 bases remaining between them. The length of the CDR3 is 13 residues. Germline V gene lookup returns CDR1 SNHLY and CDR2 FYNNEI. Written as DNA, the CDR3 is TGTGCCAGCATTGGGGCTGCTGACTATGGCTACACCTTC. It encodes CASIGAADYGYTF. The full variable domain, with the rest looked up from reference TRBV2 and TRBJ1-2, is EPEVTQTPSHQVTQMGQEVILRCVPISNHLYFYWYRQILGQKVEFLVSFYNNEISEKSEIFDDQFSVERPDGSNFTLKIRSTKLEDSAMYFCASIGAADYGYTFGSGTRLTVV.

This clonotype was observed a handful of times. The CDR3 is CASSLRASMGTDTQYF. The CDR3 DNA reads TGTGCCAGCAGCTTAAGGGCTAGCATGGGCACAGATACGCAGTATTTT. The gene calls are TRBV7-2 and TRBJ2-3; D is possibly TRBD2 (5 bases). Germline V lookup: CDR1 SGHTA, CDR2 FQGNSA. The CDR3 is 16 amino acids. The ends were cut back, 2 bases at V and 1 base at J, with 13 bases in the middle.

The chain couples TRBV19 to TRBJ2-7; D assignment may be TRBD1 or TRBD2 (5 bases each). Trimming took off 6 bases at V and 2 bases at J, with 11 bases between the two ends. Germline CDR1 and CDR2: LNHDA and SQIVND (reference sequence). This CDR3 spans 13 amino acids. This chain's CDR3 is CASRRDPTYEQYF. The CDR3 DNA is TGTGCCAGTAGACGGGACCCAACCTACGAGCAGTACTTC.

A word on this clonotype: A much larger clone differs from this one at a single base, so this may be a read error. This sequence joins TRBV27 and TRBJ2-7; D unresolved. CDR1 is MNHEY, CDR2 SMNVEV, per germline (reference sequence). The CDR3 runs 13 residues. The CDR3 protein is CASSLKSTYGQYF. DNA of the CDR3: TGTGCCAGCAGTCTCAAGTCAACCTACGGGCAGTACTTC.

At least ten counts were recorded for this clonotype. This rearrangement joins TRBV24-1 to TRBJ2-5, with D unresolved. CDR3 length: 12 residues. CDR1 KGHDR and CDR2 SFDVKD come from the germline V gene. V was shortened by 1 base and J by 2 bases, with 1 base between the two germline ends. CDR3 coding DNA: TGTGCCACCAGTGATTTACAAGAGACCCAGTACTTC. Amino acids: CATSDLQETQYF.

The chain uses TRBV2 and TRBJ2-1; tentative D call: TRBD2 (5 bases). Germline assignment: CDR1 SNHLY and CDR2 FYNNEI. The V end was cut by 4 bases, the J end by 0 bases, with 10 bases between. The CDR3 consists of 15 residues. The CDR3 protein is CASSAGDYSYNEQFF. For the CDR3, the DNA is TGTGCCAGCAGTGCTGGCGACTACTCCTACAATGAGCAGTTCTTC.

This clonotype appeared many times. This chain uses TRBV2 with TRBJ1-2, with D perhaps TRBD1 (5 bases). CDR3 length: 13 residues. V lost 8 bases and J lost 4, with 14 bases in between. Germline loops: CDR1 SNHLY, CDR2 FYNNEI. The CDR3 DNA reads TGTGCCAGCGAAATAAGGGGAGCCTATGGCTACACCTTC. Its protein product is CASEIRGAYGYTF.

This clonotype was seen ten or more times. The gene calls are TRBV2 and TRBJ1-4, with D perhaps TRBD1 (6 bases). Deletions cut 8 bases from V and 3 bases from J, with 10 bases between. In germline, CDR1 is SNHLY, CDR2 FYNNEI. There are 13 residues in the CDR3. The CDR3 DNA is TGTGCCAGCGGAGGGGGAGCTAATGAAAAACTGTTTTTT. It yields the protein CASGGGANEKLFF.

This chain connects TRBV27 to TRBJ1-2; the match to TRBD1 covers 9 bases. Per the germline V gene, CDR1 is MNHEY and CDR2 is SMNVEV (reference sequence). The CDR3 has 16 amino acids. The J segment lost 4 bases and the V segment lost 5 bases, leaving 11 bases of the junction unmatched. CDR3: CASSPFRDRAPYGYTF. For the CDR3, the DNA is TGTGCCAGCAGTCCTTTCCGGGACAGGGCCCCCTATGGCTACACCTTC.

Written as DNA, the CDR3 is TGTGCCATCGGAGGGGACTACGAGCAGTACTTC. Translating gives CAIGGDYEQYF. The gene calls are TRBV10-3 and TRBJ2-7; weak D call: TRBD2 (6 bases). V shed 8 bases and J shed 3 bases, with 8 bases lying between them. This CDR3 contains 11 residues. Germline CDR1 reads ENHRY; CDR2 reads SYGVKD.

The V gene is TRBV18, the J gene TRBJ2-7, with 10 bases lining up with TRBD2. Germline loops: CDR1 KGHSH, CDR2 LQKENI. This CDR3 contains 15 residues. V shed 0 bases, J shed 7 bases, and the junction held 6 bases outside the gene matches. CDR3 protein: CASSPPAGGLGEQYF. CDR3 in DNA: TGTGCCAGCTCACCACCAGCGGGAGGGCTAGGTGAGCAGTACTTC.

DNA for the CDR3: TGTGCCAGCAGTCCTAGAATAACGGGCGAGCAGTACTTC. This gives the protein CASSPRITGEQYF. The V gene is TRBV6-1, the J gene TRBJ2-7; D is uncertain. The germline V gene has CDR1 MNHNS and CDR2 SASEGT. Trimming cost V 5 bases and J 6 bases, with 14 bases left between them. The CDR3 has 13 residues.

This clonotype came up a few times. The rearrangement joins TRBV19 to TRBJ2-5, with 7 bases lining up with TRBD2. Germline V gene lookup returns CDR1 LNHDA and CDR2 SQIVND (reference sequence). The length of the CDR3 is 18 residues. Losses at the gene ends were 1 base for V and 2 bases for J; bases not matched to a gene: 13. Here the CDR3 reads CASSIAVGWDYQQETQYF. The CDR3 coding sequence is TGTGCCAGTAGTATAGCCGTCGGGTGGGACTACCAACAAGAGACCCAGTACTTC.

The genes are TRBV20-1 and TRBJ2-7; a possible D gene is TRBD2 (6 bases). The CDR3 is 16 amino acids. Germline assignment: CDR1 DFQATT and CDR2 SNEGSKA (reference sequence). With 0 bases removed from V and 3 bases from J, the gap between germline ends came to 18 bases. The CDR3 coding sequence is TGCAGTGCTAGAGATCGGCGGTCTCCTAGCGTCTACGAGCAGTACTTC. As protein: CSARDRRSPSVYEQYF.